The present entry profiles one TCR beta chain with its context. V trimming: 8 bases; J trimming: 2 bases; junction bases outside the gene matches: 7. Germline loops: CDR1 SNHLY, CDR2 FYNNEI. The CDR3 spans 16 residues. This record belongs to a study of control samples from healthy donors and cancer patients. The table came from immunoSEQ multiplex PCR; TCRdb's copy has only in-frame clones and leaves some out. This sample yields tens of thousands of clones, of which roughly 84% are seen a single time; 4% belongs to the top ten. The sample taken for sequencing was blood. The chain combines TRBV2 with TRBJ1-5; 12 nucleotides match TRBD1. The clonotype comes from a woman aged 45-60 years in good health. Written as DNA, the CDR3 is TGTGCCAGCTCCCGGGACAGGGGGCTTGGCAATCAGCCCCAGCATTTT. Protein product: CASSRDRGLGNQPQHF.